This entry lists 26 T cell receptor beta chains sequenced from one sample in a study of T cell repertoires in cytomegalovirus infection. TCRdb fed the reads into MiXCR, producing one record per CDR3 protein. Of some 500,000 distinct CDR3 sequences in the sample, more than 30% were seen once. For these receptors, no antigen is known. Specimen: cultured PBMCs, collected from culture after CMV antigen stimulation. These receptor sequences come from a human donor in good health (CMV status not recorded). Some clones in this sample may be carry-over from other donors' samples.

The chain carries TRBV7-6 and TRBJ2-7, with D tentatively TRBD2 (7 bases). Germline values: CDR1 SGHVS, CDR2 FNYEAQ. The CDR3 covers 12 residues. Trimming removed 8 bases at V and 6 bases at J, with 14 bases between. CDR3 loop: CASGRGGSEQYV. The CDR3 DNA sequence: TGTGCCAGCGGTAGGGGGGGGTCCGAGCAGTACGTC.

The chain joins TRBV4-3 to TRBJ2-2; D may correspond to TRBD1 or TRBD2 (5 bases each). Trimming left V 0 bases short and J 2 bases short, with 19 bases between. Germline V gene sequence: CDR1 LGHNA, CDR2 YSLEER. This CDR3 has 19 amino acids. The CDR3 coding sequence is TGCGCCAGCAGCCAAGATCTACGGTCGGGGCCTCCTAACACCGGGGAGCTGTTTTTT. Translation gives CASSQDLRSGPPNTGELFF.

The chain has TRBV4-3 and TRBJ2-5; 14 nucleotides align to TRBD2. V lost 5 bases to trimming and J lost 4 bases; unmatched junction nucleotides: 21. CDR1 and CDR2 (germline): LGHNA, YSLEER. The CDR3 is made up of 21 amino acids. This CDR3 reads CASSRWDRTSGRPPGGETQYF. The CDR3 DNA reads TGCGCCAGCAGCAGATGGGACAGGACTAGCGGGAGGCCCCCGGGTGGAGAGACCCAGTACTTC.

The V call is TRBV7-2, the J call TRBJ2-3, with 8 positions matching TRBD2. Germline assignment: CDR1 SGHTA and CDR2 FQGNSA. The CDR3 is 17 amino acids. Trimming cost V 5 bases and J 2 bases; bases outside gene matches: 12. CDR3 in DNA: TGTGCCAGCAGCCCGCTGGGTAGCGGGGTCTACACAGATACGCAGTATTTT. It specifies CASSPLGSGVYTDTQYF.

This clonotype showed up just a few times. The chain couples TRBV7-2 to TRBJ2-7; D gene ambiguous. Germline-derived CDR1 and CDR2 are SGHTA and FQGNSA. CDR3 size: 13 residues. The V gene lost 5 bases and the J gene lost 5 bases, with 13 bases spanning the gap. In DNA, the CDR3 is TGTGCCAGCAGCATTACCGGCAACCACGAGCAGTACGTC. Protein sequence: CASSITGNHEQYV.

The rearrangement links TRBV5-4 to TRBJ2-1; 10 nucleotides agree with TRBD2. Trimming removed 4 bases from V and 0 bases from J; junction bases left unmatched: 7. Per the germline V gene, CDR1 is SGHNT and CDR2 is YYREEE (reference sequence). This CDR3 region has 17 residues. CDR3 sequence (DNA): TGTGCCAGCAGCCCTGGACTAGCGGCAAGCTCCTACAATGAGCAGTTCTTC. Protein product: CASSPGLAASSYNEQFF.

This clonotype was seen only a few times. The chain has TRBV7-2 and TRBJ1-5, with a weak D call TRBD1 (5 bases). The CDR3 extends over 15 amino acids. Germline V gene lookup returns CDR1 SGHTA and CDR2 FQGNSA. Trimming removed 1 base from V and 5 bases from J, with 12 bases in between. The chain's CDR3 is CASSLDPGRDQPQHF. The CDR3, as DNA: TGTGCCAGCAGCTTAGATCCGGGGCGGGATCAGCCCCAGCATTTT.

This chain links TRBV19 with TRBJ2-1; D gene uncertain. Germline lookup yields CDR1 LNHDA and CDR2 SQIVND (reference sequence). Trimming removed 3 bases at V and 7 bases at J, with 10 bases between. The CDR3 totals 13 residues. CDR3 sequence (DNA): TGTGCCAGTAGTATCCCTACGGTTAATGAGCAGTTCTTC. It specifies CASSIPTVNEQFF.

This clonotype was detected a few times. V usage is TRBV4-2 and J usage is TRBJ2-7; the match to TRBD2 covers 13 bases. CDR1 and CDR2 (germline): LGHNA, YNFKEQ. The CDR3 has 16 amino acids. Germline trimming cut 0 bases from V and 6 bases from J; bases unmatched to any gene: 5. The CDR3 loop is CASSQEARLAGGEQYF. As DNA, the CDR3 is TGTGCCAGCAGCCAAGAAGCGAGACTAGCGGGAGGCGAGCAGTACTTC.

This clonotype was detected only a few times. The V and J genes are TRBV12-3 or TRBV12-4 and TRBJ1-2; possibly TRBD1 for D (6 bases). The CDR3 totals 14 residues. V lost 3 bases and J lost 7, with 15 bases in between. The CDR3 region is CASSLGQGSGGYTF. The CDR3 region has the DNA TGTGCCAGCAGTTTGGGGCAGGGGTCGGGTGGCTACACCTTC.

The gene calls are TRBV6-2 or TRBV6-3 and TRBJ1-5, with 9 bases lining up with TRBD1. The germline gives CDR1 MNHEY, CDR2 SVGEGT. With 7 bases clipped from V and 7 bases from J, the junction kept 11 bases outside the gene matches. The CDR3 is 15 residues long. The CDR3 sequence is CASTLNRGRFQPQHF. The CDR3 coding sequence is TGTGCCAGCACCTTAAACAGGGGGCGCTTCCAGCCCCAGCATTTT.

This clonotype was detected only once. The chain has TRBV12-3 or TRBV12-4 and TRBJ2-7; a possible D gene is TRBD2 (6 bases). This CDR3 is 21 amino acids long. V lost 4 bases and J lost 2, with 33 bases in between. The DNA for the CDR3 is TGTGCCAGCAGTTCTAGCCCTCCCTCGCCTGGTGCTAGCGAACATACCTACGAGCAGTACTTC. Residues: CASSSSPPSPGASEHTYEQYF.

This sequence joins TRBV4-1 and TRBJ2-2; D gene uncertain. V lost 0 bases, J lost 8 bases, and 4 bases lay in between. In germline, CDR1 is MGHRA, CDR2 YSYEKL. This CDR3 comprises 12 residues. This CDR3 reads CASSQESGELFF. DNA of the CDR3: TGCGCCAGCAGCCAAGAGTCGGGGGAGCTGTTTTTT.

In its sample, this clonotype was seen once. The CDR3 region is CASSSTGIAKNIQYF. In DNA, the CDR3 is TGTGCCAGCAGCTCGACCGGGATAGCCAAAAACATTCAGTACTTC. The V call is TRBV6-1, the J call TRBJ2-4, with a possible D match to TRBD2 (5 bases). Per germline, CDR1 MNHNS and CDR2 SASEGT. The length of the CDR3 is 15 residues. Trimming stripped 6 bases from V and 0 bases from J, with 12 bases between.

This clonotype occurred a few times. V gene TRBV4-2 combines with J gene TRBJ2-3; tentative D call: TRBD2 (6 bases). Germline CDR1 reads LGHNA; CDR2 reads YNFKEQ. V lost 0 bases and J 5 bases, leaving 6 bases between the germline ends. This CDR3 has 13 residues. The CDR3 loop reads CASSQDGGDTQYF. DNA for the CDR3: TGTGCCAGCAGCCAAGACGGGGGAGATACGCAGTATTTT.

V usage is TRBV7-2 and J usage is TRBJ2-7, with D perhaps TRBD1 (7 bases). This CDR3 is built from 20 residues. V was clipped by 5 bases and J by 3 bases, with 32 bases between them. The germline CDR1 and CDR2 sequences are SGHTA and FQGNSA. This CDR3 reads CASSGSAKGGPGGARYEQYV. The CDR3 DNA sequence: TGTGCCAGCAGCGGCTCGGCTAAGGGGGGTCCAGGGGGAGCGCGCTACGAGCAGTACGTC.

The V call is TRBV28, the J call TRBJ1-1; the D is unclear. The V gene's germline CDR1 is MDHEN and CDR2 SYDVKM. This CDR3 contains 12 residues. V dropped 6 bases and J dropped 10 bases, with 15 bases sitting between them. The CDR3 DNA is TGTGCCAGCAGCTTCTCCTGGGCGCTAGCTTTCTTT. Translating gives CASSFSWALAFF.

In its sample, this clonotype was seen many times. This sequence joins TRBV4-1 and TRBJ2-5; tentatively, D is TRBD2 (5 bases). V was shortened by 4 bases and J by 2 bases, with 14 bases between the two germline ends. Looked up from germline, CDR1 is MGHRA and CDR2 is YSYEKL. CDR3 length: 15 residues. CDR3 amino acids: CASSLDGEGQETQYF. Written as DNA, the CDR3 is TGCGCCAGCAGCCTGGATGGAGAGGGACAAGAGACCCAGTACTTC.

This clonotype has just a few counts. The rearrangement joins TRBV7-8 to TRBJ2-1; 12 bases line up with TRBD2. The CDR3 covers 20 residues. Unmatched junction bases numbered 14, after V lost 5 bases and J lost 0 bases. In germline, CDR1 is SGHVS, CDR2 FQNEAQ. In DNA form, the CDR3 reads TGTGCCAGCAGCCAACCTCCGGGACTAGCGGGTATTAGCTCCTACAATGAGCAGTTCTTC. Its protein is CASSQPPGLAGISSYNEQFF.

The chain uses TRBV7-2 and TRBJ2-3; D is perhaps TRBD1 or TRBD2 (5 bases each). CDR1 and CDR2 from the germline V gene are SGHTA and FQGNSA. V lost 5 bases, J lost 7 bases, and 19 bases lay in between. The CDR3 has 15 residues. CDR3 nucleotides: TGTGCCAGCAGCCCGACCCCGGCGAGGGGTTATACGCAGTATTTT. This translates into CASSPTPARGYTQYF.

The chain joins TRBV7-2 to TRBJ2-1, with D perhaps being TRBD1 or TRBD2 (5 bases each). Looked up from germline, CDR1 is SGHTA and CDR2 is FQGNSA. The CDR3 contains 13 residues. V dropped 3 bases and J dropped 5 bases, with 8 bases sitting between them. CDR3 DNA sequence: TGTGCCAGCAGCTTGGGACCGGACAATGAGCAGTTCTTC. Protein sequence: CASSLGPDNEQFF.

The V call is TRBV28, the J call TRBJ1-1; D unresolved. This CDR3 comprises 16 residues. The V end lost 5 bases, the J end lost 5 bases, and 21 bases lay between the germline ends. Germline V CDR1 and CDR2: MDHEN, SYDVKM. DNA of the CDR3: TGTGCCAGCAGTGCCGCCGCCAGTACTTCCCGAACTGAAGCTTTCTTT. Translation: CASSAAASTSRTEAFF.

In this sample, this clonotype turned up a few times. The rearrangement links TRBV20-1 to TRBJ1-5, with a weak D call TRBD1 (6 bases). CDR3 length equals 13 residues. Trimming stripped 4 bases from V and 5 bases from J, with 12 bases between. Germline V CDR1 and CDR2: DFQATT, SNEGSKA (reference sequence). The CDR3, as DNA: TGCAGTGCTAATAAACAGGGTGATCAGCCCCAGCATTTT. This translates into CSANKQGDQPQHF.

This clonotype has more than one count but fewer than ten. The chain carries TRBV28 and TRBJ2-5; a possible D gene is TRBD2 (6 bases). V was trimmed by 7 bases and J by 2 bases, leaving 20 bases between them. Germline-derived CDR1 and CDR2 are MDHEN and SYDVKM. The CDR3 is 16 residues long. The DNA for the CDR3 is TGTGCCAGCAAACAGATGGGGACTGGAGCGCAAGAGACCCAGTACTTC. Translated: CASKQMGTGAQETQYF.

This clonotype was detected once. The chain links TRBV30 to TRBJ1-2; D is ambiguous. Trimming cost V 4 bases and J 4 bases, with 10 bases left between them. The CDR3 covers 12 residues. From germline, CDR1 is GTSNPN and CDR2 SVGIG (reference sequence). The CDR3 here is CAWTNRGYGYTF. Written as DNA, the CDR3 is TGTGCCTGGACGAACAGAGGCTATGGCTACACCTTC.

J is TRBJ2-7 and V is TRBV28, with 9 bases that match TRBD1. Germline lookup yields CDR1 MDHEN and CDR2 SYDVKM. J gave up 9 bases and V 2 bases, and 2 bases lay outside the gene matches. CDR3 length equals 12 residues. DNA for the CDR3: TGTGCCAGCAGTTTACGGGACAGGGTGCAGTACTTC. Protein: CASSLRDRVQYF.